A selection of T cell receptor beta chains follows, all from one sample in a study of cytomegalovirus exposure and HLA in healthy donors. The method was immunoSEQ multiplex PCR; TCRdb's version includes in-frame clones alone and lacks a portion of them. In the table there are hundreds of thousands of clones, around 78% of which are singletons. Sequencing was performed on PBMCs. The receptor source for this set is a woman between 18 and 29 years old in good health and CMV-seronegative. The CDR3 runs from the conserved cysteine through the conserved F or W. Each record gives: D gene, clone size, J gene, V gene, CDR3 DNA, CDR3 protein. The D gene is left open where the match is weak. A row's size may be missing; if present it is once, few, many or a size class.

TRBD1	-	TRBJ1-2	TRBV30	TGTGCCTGGAGCGATGGGACAGGGAACTATGGCTACACCTTC	CAWSDGTGNYGYTF
TRBD2	-	TRBJ2-5	TRBV7-6	TGTGCCAGCAGCTTAGTTCCCCTAGCGGGGGGGATAGAGACCCAGTACTTC	CASSLVPLAGGIETQYF
TRBD2	-	TRBJ2-6	TRBV30	TGTGCCTGGAGTAGGGTAGCGGGAGGGAGCGGGGCCAACGTCCTGACTTTC	CAWSRVAGGSGANVLTF
-	-	TRBJ2-2	TRBV28	TGTGCCAGCAGTTTCGGGTGGAACACCGGGGAGCTGTTTTTT	CASSFGWNTGELFF
TRBD1	-	TRBJ1-5	TRBV9	TGTGCCAGCAGCGTAGGGCAGGGGGGCAATCAGCCCCAGCATTTT	CASSVGQGGNQPQHF
-	-	TRBJ1-5	TRBV4-1	TGCGCCAGCAGCCCCCGGGGGGGGTTTAATCAGCCCCAGCATTTT	CASSPRGGFNQPQHF
TRBD1	few	TRBJ2-1	TRBV4-1	TGCGCCAGCAGCCAAGAACGACAGGGGGACAATGAGCAGTTCTTC	CASSQERQGDNEQFF
-	-	TRBJ2-7	TRBV5-4	TGTGCCAGCAGCCGGAATCAGGGGGGCCACGAGCAGTACTTC	CASSRNQGGHEQYF
TRBD2	-	TRBJ2-7	TRBV6-5	TGTGCCAGCAGTCCCCTTACGGGAGGTCCGTACGAGCAGTACTTC	CASSPLTGGPYEQYF
-	-	TRBJ2-3	TRBV9	TGTGCCAGCAGCTCCAGGGAGGCTACGCAGTATTTT	CASSSREATQYF
-	-	TRBJ1-2	TRBV4-1	TGCGCCAGCAGCCAAGATAGATCGGCAACGGTATCTAACTATGGCTACACCTTC	CASSQDRSATVSNYGYTF
-	-	TRBJ2-6	TRBV18	TGTGCCAGCTCACCACCGGATCAAATCCGGTCTGGGGCCAACGTCCTGACTTTC	CASSPPDQIRSGANVLTF
-	-	TRBJ2-5	TRBV6-5	TGTGCCAGCAGTTACAGGGTCAGGGGGGTGGCCCAGTACTTC	CASSYRVRGVAQYF
TRBD2	-	TRBJ2-1	TRBV11-3	TGTGCCAGCAGTTGGACTAGGTACAATGAGCAGTTCTTC	CASSWTRYNEQFF
TRBD2	once	TRBJ2-2	TRBV9	TGTGCCAGCAGCGCACTAGCGGGGGGAGGTACCGGGGAGCTGTTTTTT	CASSALAGGGTGELFF
TRBD2	-	TRBJ2-3	TRBV6-6	TGTGCCAGCGTCGGACTAGCAGCGGGCACAGATACGCAGTATTTT	CASVGLAAGTDTQYF
-	-	TRBJ2-4	TRBV2	TGTGCCAGCAGTGAGGATCTAGCCAAAAACATTCAGTACTTC	CASSEDLAKNIQYF
-	-	TRBJ1-2	TRBV30	TGTGCCTGGAGTGTAGCTGGGGCCGGAGAGGGCTACACCTTC	CAWSVAGAGEGYTF
-	-	TRBJ2-3	TRBV9	TGTGCCAGCAGCGTAGAGGGGGAGGGCAGGGCAGATACGCAGTATTTT	CASSVEGEGRADTQYF
-	-	TRBJ2-3	TRBV7-2	TGTGCCAGCAGCTACCAATCACGGGATACGCAGTATTTT	CASSYQSRDTQYF
TRBD1	-	TRBJ1-6	TRBV19	TGTGCCAGTAGTACGACAGGGGAGACTTCACCCCTCCACTTT	CASSTTGETSPLHF
-	-	TRBJ1-1	TRBV11-2	TGTGCCAGCAGTCCGGGCCCGATCACTGAAGCTTTCTTT	CASSPGPITEAFF
-	once	TRBJ2-7	TRBV19	TGTGCCAGTTCCGGACAGTGGAACGAGCAGTACTTC	CASSGQWNEQYF
-	-	TRBJ2-1	TRBV6-5	TGTGCCAGCAGTTACTCAAGGTGGACGAGTAATGAGCAGTTCTTC	CASSYSRWTSNEQFF
-	-	TRBJ1-3	TRBV15	TGTGCCACCAGCAGAGGCCCCCTGGACAGAGGCCGAAACACCATATATTTT	CATSRGPLDRGRNTIYF
TRBD2	once	TRBJ2-1	TRBV4-2	TGTGCCAGCAGCCAAGCTCTAATAGGGCGGGAGGGCCACAATGAGCAGTTCTTC	CASSQALIGREGHNEQFF
-	once	TRBJ2-7	TRBV5-1	TGCGCCAGCAGCTTGAGAGAGACGGGACTGAGCCCCTCTTTTTACGAGCAGTACTTC	CASSLRETGLSPSFYEQYF
-	-	TRBJ1-1	TRBV11-2	TGTGCCAGCAGCCTACGCCCCCAGGGTACAGCTGAAGCTTTCTTT	CASSLRPQGTAEAFF
-	once	TRBJ1-2	TRBV5-1	TGCGCCAGCAGCTTGGGGGGTGCCGGCTCTGGCTACACCTTC	CASSLGGAGSGYTF
TRBD1	few	TRBJ1-2	TRBV11-2	TGTGCCAGCAGCTCCCGGCCCCAACAGGGGGATGGTGGCTACACCTTC	CASSSRPQQGDGGYTF
-	-	TRBJ1-2	TRBV6-1	TGTGCCAGCAGTGATGGAGGGGCCAAAAACTATGGCTACACCTTC	CASSDGGAKNYGYTF
-	-	TRBJ1-2	TRBV10-3	TGTGCCATCAGTGAGGGGTTGGCTTACTATGGCTACACCTTC	CAISEGLAYYGYTF
-	-	TRBJ1-3	TRBV5-1	TGCGCCAGCAGCTCCGGACTGATCTCTGGAAACACCATATATTTT	CASSSGLISGNTIYF
TRBD1	many	TRBJ1-6	TRBV6-1	TGTGCCAGTCCCGGGACAGGGGAGAATTCACCCCTCCACTTT	CASPGTGENSPLHF
TRBD1	-	TRBJ2-2	TRBV6-5	TGTGCCAGCAGTTACTCACGGACAGGGGGCACCGGGGAGCTGTTTTTT	CASSYSRTGGTGELFF
TRBD1	-	TRBJ1-1	TRBV6-5	TGTGCCAGCAGTTCCCCCCAGGGGGCAGGGACTGAAGCTTTCTTT	CASSSPQGAGTEAFF
-	once	TRBJ2-1	TRBV10-3	TGTGCCATCAGTGAGTCGACCGGTGTTGAGCAGTTCTTC	CAISESTGVEQFF
-	once	TRBJ2-1	TRBV6-5	TGTGCCAGCAGTTACGGGGCTAGCGAGTTCTTC	CASSYGASEFF
TRBD1	-	TRBJ1-2	TRBV12-5	TGTGCTAGTGGCCCGGACCCGGACAGGGAGAATAACTATGGCTACACCTTC	CASGPDPDRENNYGYTF
TRBD1	-	TRBJ1-5	TRBV30	TGTGCCCTCGGGACAGAGGGGCAGTCCCAGCATTTT	CALGTEGQSQHF
-	-	TRBJ1-1	TRBV5-6	TGTGCCAGCAGCTTTATGGGTTTGGGTACTGAAGCTTTCTTT	CASSFMGLGTEAFF
-	-	TRBJ1-5	TRBV15	TGTGCCACCAGCAGAGCTGTGGCTCACCCCCTGGATCAGCCCCAGCATTTT	CATSRAVAHPLDQPQHF
-	-	TRBJ2-3	TRBV9	TGTGCCAGCAGCGTAGGGACGGGCGATAGCACAGATACGCAGTATTTT	CASSVGTGDSTDTQYF
-	-	TRBJ2-3	TRBV5-1	TGCGCCAGCAGCTTGTACGACAGCACAGATACGCAGTATTTT	CASSLYDSTDTQYF
-	-	TRBJ2-3	TRBV5-3	TGTGCCAGAAGCTTAATCCTTATCGGGGATACGCAGTATTTT	CARSLILIGDTQYF
TRBD1	-	TRBJ1-6	TRBV13	TGTGCCAGCAGACGGACAGGTAGTGATTCACCCCTCCACTTT	CASRRTGSDSPLHF
-	-	TRBJ1-1	TRBV6-5	TGTGCCAGCAGTTATCGACAGGTGAGGAATACTGAAGCTTTCTTT	CASSYRQVRNTEAFF
-	-	TRBJ1-2	TRBV28	TGTGCCAGCAGTTCCCTTTATTGGGGCTACACCTTC	CASSSLYWGYTF
-	-	TRBJ2-5	TRBV10-2	TGCGCCAGCAGTGGTGGCAGGGGAGGGCAAGAGACCCAGTACTTC	CASSGGRGGQETQYF
-	-	TRBJ2-7	TRBV27	TGTGCCAGCACTCATCTCAACGGGTTGGGATCCTACGAGCAGTACTTC	CASTHLNGLGSYEQYF
TRBD1	-	TRBJ2-3	TRBV30	TGTGCCTGGAGCCGGGACAGGGGGCGCCCAGATACGCAGTATTTT	CAWSRDRGRPDTQYF